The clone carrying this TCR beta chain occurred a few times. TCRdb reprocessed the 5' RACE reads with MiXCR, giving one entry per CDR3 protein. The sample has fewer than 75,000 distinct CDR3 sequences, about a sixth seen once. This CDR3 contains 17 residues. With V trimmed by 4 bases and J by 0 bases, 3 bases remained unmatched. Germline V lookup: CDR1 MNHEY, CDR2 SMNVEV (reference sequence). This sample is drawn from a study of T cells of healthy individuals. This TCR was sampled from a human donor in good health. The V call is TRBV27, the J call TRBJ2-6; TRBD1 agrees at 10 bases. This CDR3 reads CASSSRQGASGANVLTF. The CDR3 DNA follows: TGTGCCAGCAGTTCCCGACAGGGGGCCTCTGGGGCCAACGTCCTGACTTTC.